These 3 T cell receptor beta chains share one sample of origin, sequenced in a study of CXCR3-negative and CXCR3-positive naive CD8 T cells. Broader study findings: Relative to CXCR3-negative naive cells, CXCR3-positive naive cells had more hydrophobic TRB CDR3s.

These TCRs are of unknown antigen specificity. The authors made the TRB cDNA libraries by 5' RACE using UMI labels. TCRdb processed the 5' RACE reads again and assigns one entry to each CDR3 protein, with no DNA. This repertoire includes roughly 110,000 distinct CDR3 sequences. Sequencing used naive CXCR3+ CD8+ T cells from blood. Subset noted: CD45RO-CCR7+CD27+CD95- naive CD8+ T cells expressing CXCR3 (TNR3+). The receptors stem from a human donor in good health. Some clones in this sample may be carry-over from other donors' samples.

The rearrangement links TRBV28 to TRBJ2-7. The germline gives CDR1 MDHEN, CDR2 SYDVKM. CDR3 length equals 14 residues. The CDR3 here is CASSFRGARYEQYF.

The chain combines TRBV29-1 with TRBJ1-4; TCRdb's D gene call, TRBD1, goes unchecked for lack of DNA. Germline V gene sequence: CDR1 SQVTM, CDR2 ANQGSEA. This CDR3 region has 14 residues. The CDR3 region is CSVEVTGGGEKLFF.

This chain uses TRBV7-9 with TRBJ1-2; TCRdb's D call, TRBD1, is unchecked because there is no DNA. The CDR3 has 18 residues. The germline CDR1 and CDR2 sequences are SEHNR and FQNEAQ (reference sequence). The chain's CDR3 is CASSLARGMGGEDYGYTF. Based on the CDR3 plus reference TRBV7-9 and TRBJ1-2, the full variable domain is DTGVSQNPRHKITKRGQNVTFRCDPISEHNRLYWYRQTLGQGPEFLTYFQNEAQLEKSRLLSDRFSAERPKGSFSTLEIQRTEQGDSAMYLCASSLARGMGGEDYGYTFGSGTRLTVV.